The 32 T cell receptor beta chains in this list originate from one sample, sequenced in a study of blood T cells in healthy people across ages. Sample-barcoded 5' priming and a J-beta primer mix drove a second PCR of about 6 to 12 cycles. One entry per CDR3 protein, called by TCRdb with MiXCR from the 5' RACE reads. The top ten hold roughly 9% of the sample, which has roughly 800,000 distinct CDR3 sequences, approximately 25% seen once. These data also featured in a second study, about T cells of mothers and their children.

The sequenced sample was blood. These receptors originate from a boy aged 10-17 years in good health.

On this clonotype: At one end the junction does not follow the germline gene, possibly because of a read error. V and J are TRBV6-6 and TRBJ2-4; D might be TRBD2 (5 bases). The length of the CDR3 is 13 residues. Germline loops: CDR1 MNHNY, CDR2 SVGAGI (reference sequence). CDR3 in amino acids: CASSPPGKNTQYF. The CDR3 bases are TGTGCCAGCAGCCCTCCGGGGAAAAACACTCAGTACTTC.

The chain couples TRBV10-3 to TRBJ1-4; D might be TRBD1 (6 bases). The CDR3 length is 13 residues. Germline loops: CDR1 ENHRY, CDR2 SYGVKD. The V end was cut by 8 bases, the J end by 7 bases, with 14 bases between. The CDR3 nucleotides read TGTGCCATCGGTCAGGGGCTGAGTGAAAAACTGTTTTTT. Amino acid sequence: CAIGQGLSEKLFF.

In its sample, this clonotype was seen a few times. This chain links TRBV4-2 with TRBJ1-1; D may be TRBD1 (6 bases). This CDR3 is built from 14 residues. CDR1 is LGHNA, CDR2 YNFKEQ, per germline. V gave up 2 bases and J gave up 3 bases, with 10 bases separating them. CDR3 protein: CASSQKGEDTEAFF. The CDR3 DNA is TGTGCCAGCAGCCAAAAGGGGGAGGACACTGAAGCTTTCTTT.

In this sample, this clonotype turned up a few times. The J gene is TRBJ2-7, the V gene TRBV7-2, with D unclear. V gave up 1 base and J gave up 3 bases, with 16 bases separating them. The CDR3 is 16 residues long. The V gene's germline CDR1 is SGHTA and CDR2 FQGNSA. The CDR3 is CASSLGPVGSYYEQYF. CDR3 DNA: TGTGCCAGCAGCTTAGGCCCCGTGGGCAGCTACTACGAGCAGTACTTC.

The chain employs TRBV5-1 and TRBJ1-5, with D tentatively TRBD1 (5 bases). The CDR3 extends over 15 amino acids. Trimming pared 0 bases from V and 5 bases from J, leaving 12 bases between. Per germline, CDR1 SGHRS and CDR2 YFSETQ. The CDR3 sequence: CASSLDGTYDQPQHF. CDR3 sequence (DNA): TGCGCCAGCAGCTTGGATGGGACCTACGATCAGCCCCAGCATTTT.

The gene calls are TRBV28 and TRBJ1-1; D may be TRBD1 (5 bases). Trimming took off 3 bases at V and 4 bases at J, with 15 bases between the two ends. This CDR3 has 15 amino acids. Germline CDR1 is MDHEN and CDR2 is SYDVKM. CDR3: CASSFRGTSGTEAFF. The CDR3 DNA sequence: TGTGCCAGCAGTTTCCGGGGGACCTCTGGCACTGAAGCTTTCTTT.

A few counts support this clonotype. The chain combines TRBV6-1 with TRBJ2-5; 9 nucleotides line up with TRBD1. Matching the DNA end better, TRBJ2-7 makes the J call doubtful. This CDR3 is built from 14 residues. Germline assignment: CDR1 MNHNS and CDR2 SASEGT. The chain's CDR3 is CASTRTGEWYEQYF. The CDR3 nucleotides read TGTGCCAGCACCCGGACAGGGGAGTGGTACGAGCAGTACTTC.

The CDR3 is CASRRTSGSAADTQYF. CDR3 nucleotides: TGTGCCAGCAGGCGGACTAGCGGGAGTGCCGCAGATACGCAGTATTTT. V gene TRBV7-3 combines with J gene TRBJ2-3; 13 positions match TRBD2. Germline CDR1 and CDR2: SGHTA and FQGTGA. V shed 6 bases, J shed 4 bases, and the junction held 7 bases outside the gene matches. The CDR3 loop spans 16 amino acids.

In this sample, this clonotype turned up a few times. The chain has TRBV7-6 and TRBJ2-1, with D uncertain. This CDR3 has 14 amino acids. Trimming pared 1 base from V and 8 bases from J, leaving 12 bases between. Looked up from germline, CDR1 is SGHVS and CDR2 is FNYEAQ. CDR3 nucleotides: TGTGCCAGCAGCTTAGACGGTTCGGTGCATGAGCAGTTCTTC. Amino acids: CASSLDGSVHEQFF.

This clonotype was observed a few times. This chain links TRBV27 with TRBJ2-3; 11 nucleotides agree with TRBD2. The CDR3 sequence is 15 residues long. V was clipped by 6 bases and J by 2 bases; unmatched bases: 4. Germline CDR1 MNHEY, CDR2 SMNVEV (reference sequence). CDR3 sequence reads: CASSLSGRATDTQYF. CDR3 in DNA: TGTGCCAGCAGCCTTAGCGGGAGGGCCACAGATACGCAGTATTTT.

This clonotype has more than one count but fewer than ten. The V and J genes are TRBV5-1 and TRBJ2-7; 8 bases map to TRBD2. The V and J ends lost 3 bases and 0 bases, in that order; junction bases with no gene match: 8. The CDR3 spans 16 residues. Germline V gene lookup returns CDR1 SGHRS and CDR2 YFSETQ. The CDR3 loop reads CASSSGLASSSYEQYF. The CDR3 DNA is TGCGCCAGCAGCTCAGGACTAGCCTCGAGCTCCTACGAGCAGTACTTC.

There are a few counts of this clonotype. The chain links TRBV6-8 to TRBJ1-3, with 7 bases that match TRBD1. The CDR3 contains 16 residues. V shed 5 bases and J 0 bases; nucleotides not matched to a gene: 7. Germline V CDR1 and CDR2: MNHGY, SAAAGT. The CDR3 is CASSAGGPSSGNTIYF. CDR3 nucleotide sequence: TGTGCCAGCAGTGCAGGGGGACCGAGCTCTGGAAACACCATATATTTT.

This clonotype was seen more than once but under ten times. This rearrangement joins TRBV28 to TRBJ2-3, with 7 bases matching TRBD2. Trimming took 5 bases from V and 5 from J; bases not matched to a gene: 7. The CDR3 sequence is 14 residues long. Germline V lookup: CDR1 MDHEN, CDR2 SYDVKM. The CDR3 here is CASSPDSGGDTQYF. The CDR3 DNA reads TGTGCCAGCAGTCCCGACTCGGGAGGAGATACGCAGTATTTT.

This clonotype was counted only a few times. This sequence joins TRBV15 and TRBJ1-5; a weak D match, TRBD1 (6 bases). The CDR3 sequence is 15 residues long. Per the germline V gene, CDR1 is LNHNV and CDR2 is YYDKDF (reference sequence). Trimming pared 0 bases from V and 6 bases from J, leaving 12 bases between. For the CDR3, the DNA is TGTGCCACCAGCAGAGAGGACAAGGGGGGTCAGCCCCAGCATTTT. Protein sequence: CATSREDKGGQPQHF.

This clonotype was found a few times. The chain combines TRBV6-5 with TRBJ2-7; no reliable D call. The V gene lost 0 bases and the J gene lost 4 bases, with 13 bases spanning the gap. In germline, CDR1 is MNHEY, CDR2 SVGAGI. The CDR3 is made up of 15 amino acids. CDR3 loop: CASSYSNTAPYEQYF. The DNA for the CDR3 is TGTGCCAGCAGTTACTCAAATACAGCGCCATACGAGCAGTACTTC.

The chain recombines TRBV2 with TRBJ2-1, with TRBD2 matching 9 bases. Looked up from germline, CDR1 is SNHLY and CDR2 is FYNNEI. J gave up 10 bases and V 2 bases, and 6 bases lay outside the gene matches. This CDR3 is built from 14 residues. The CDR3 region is CASSESGRLTEQFF. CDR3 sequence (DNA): TGTGCCAGCAGTGAAAGCGGGAGGCTGACGGAGCAGTTCTTC.

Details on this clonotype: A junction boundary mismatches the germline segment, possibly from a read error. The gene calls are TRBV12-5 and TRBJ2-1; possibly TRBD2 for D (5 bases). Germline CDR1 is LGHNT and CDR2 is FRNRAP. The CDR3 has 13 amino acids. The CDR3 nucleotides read TGCGCTAGTGGGAGTCGGGCCAACAATGAGCAGTTCTTC. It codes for CASGSRANNEQFF.

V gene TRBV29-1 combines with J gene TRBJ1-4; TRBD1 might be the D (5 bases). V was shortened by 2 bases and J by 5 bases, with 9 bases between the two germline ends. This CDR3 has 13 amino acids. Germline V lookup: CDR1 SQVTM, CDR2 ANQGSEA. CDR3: CSVELGVNEKLFF. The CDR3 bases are TGCAGCGTTGAATTGGGGGTGAATGAAAAACTGTTTTTT.

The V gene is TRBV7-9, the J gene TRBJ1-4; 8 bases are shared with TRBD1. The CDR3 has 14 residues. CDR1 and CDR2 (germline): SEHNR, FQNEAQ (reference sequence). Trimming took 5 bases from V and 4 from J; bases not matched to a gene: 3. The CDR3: CASSGGQGNEKLFF. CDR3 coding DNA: TGTGCCAGCAGCGGCGGACAGGGTAATGAAAAACTGTTTTTT. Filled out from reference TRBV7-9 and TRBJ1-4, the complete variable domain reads DTGVSQNPRHKITKRGQNVTFRCDPISEHNRLYWYRQTLGQGPEFLTYFQNEAQLEKSRLLSDRFSAERPKGSFSTLEIQRTEQGDSAMYLCASSGGQGNEKLFFGSGTQLSVL.

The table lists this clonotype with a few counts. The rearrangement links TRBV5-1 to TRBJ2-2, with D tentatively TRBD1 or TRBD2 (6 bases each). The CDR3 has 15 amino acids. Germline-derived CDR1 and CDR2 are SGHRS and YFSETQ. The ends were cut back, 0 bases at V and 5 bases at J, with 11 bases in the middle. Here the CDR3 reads CASSLDGGRTGELFF. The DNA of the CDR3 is TGCGCCAGCAGCTTGGATGGGGGGCGTACCGGGGAGCTGTTTTTT.

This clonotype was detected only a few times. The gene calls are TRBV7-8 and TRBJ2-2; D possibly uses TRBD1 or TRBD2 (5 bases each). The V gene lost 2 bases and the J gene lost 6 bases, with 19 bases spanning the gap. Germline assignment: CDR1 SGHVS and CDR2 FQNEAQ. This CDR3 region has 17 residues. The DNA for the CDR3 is TGTGCCAGCAGCTTAAACGTCTTCAGGGACGGCGCCGGGGAGCTGTTTTTT. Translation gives CASSLNVFRDGAGELFF.

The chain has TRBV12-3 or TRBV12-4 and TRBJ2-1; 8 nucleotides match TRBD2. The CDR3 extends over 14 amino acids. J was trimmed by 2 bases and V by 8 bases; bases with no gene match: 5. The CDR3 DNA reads TGTGCCAGCGAAGCGGGGGAACCCTACAATGAGCAGTTCTTC. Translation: CASEAGEPYNEQFF.

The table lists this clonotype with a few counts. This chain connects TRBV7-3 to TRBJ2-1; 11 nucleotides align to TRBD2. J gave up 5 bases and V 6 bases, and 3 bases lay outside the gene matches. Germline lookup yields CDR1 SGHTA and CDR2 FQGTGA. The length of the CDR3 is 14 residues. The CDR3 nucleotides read TGTGCCAGCAGTCAGACTAGCGGGAACAATGAGCAGTTCTTC. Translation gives CASSQTSGNNEQFF.

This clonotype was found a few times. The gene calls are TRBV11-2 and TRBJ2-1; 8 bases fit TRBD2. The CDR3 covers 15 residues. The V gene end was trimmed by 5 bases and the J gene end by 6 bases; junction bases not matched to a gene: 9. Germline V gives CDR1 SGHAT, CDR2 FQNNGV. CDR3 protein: CASSLFGSGINEQFF. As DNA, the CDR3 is TGTGCCAGCAGCCTCTTTGGTAGCGGGATCAATGAGCAGTTCTTC.

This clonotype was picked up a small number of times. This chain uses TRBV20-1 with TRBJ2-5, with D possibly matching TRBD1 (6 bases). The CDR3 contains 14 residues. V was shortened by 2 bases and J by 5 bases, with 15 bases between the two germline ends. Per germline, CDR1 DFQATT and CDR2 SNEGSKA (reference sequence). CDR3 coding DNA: TGCAGTGCTAGATGGGCACAGGGTTTTGAGACCCAGTACTTC. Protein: CSARWAQGFETQYF.

The CDR3, as DNA: TGTGCCACCAGCGGAAGGCCCTTGGGGCCGAACACTGAAGCTTTCTTT. Protein: CATSGRPLGPNTEAFF. The chain is built from TRBV15 and TRBJ1-1; D may be TRBD1 (5 bases). CDR3 size: 16 residues. Germline V gene sequence: CDR1 LNHNV, CDR2 YYDKDF (reference sequence). Trimming took off 5 bases at V and 1 base at J, with 17 bases between the two ends.

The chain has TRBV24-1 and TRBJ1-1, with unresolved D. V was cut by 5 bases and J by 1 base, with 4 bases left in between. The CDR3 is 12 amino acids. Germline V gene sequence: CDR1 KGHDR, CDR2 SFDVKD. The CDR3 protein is CATSGQNTEAFF. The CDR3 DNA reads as TGTGCCACCAGTGGGCAGAACACTGAAGCTTTCTTT.

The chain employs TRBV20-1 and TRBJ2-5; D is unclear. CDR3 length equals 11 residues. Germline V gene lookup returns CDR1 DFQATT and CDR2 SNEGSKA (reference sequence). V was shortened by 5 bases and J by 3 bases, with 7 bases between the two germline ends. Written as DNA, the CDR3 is TGCAGTGCTTGGAAGGAAGAGACCCAGTACTTC. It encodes CSAWKEETQYF.

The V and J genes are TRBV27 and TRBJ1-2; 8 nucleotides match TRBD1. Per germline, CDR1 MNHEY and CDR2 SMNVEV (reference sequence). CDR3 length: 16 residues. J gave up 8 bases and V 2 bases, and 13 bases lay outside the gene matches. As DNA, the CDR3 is TGTGCCAGCAGTTTAGCCTGGTCAGGGGGCACGAAAGGCTACACCTTC. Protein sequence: CASSLAWSGGTKGYTF.

The DNA of the CDR3 is TGTGCCAGCAGTCGACTAGCGGCACCTACCTACAATGAGCAGTTCTTC. Translation gives CASSRLAAPTYNEQFF. V gene TRBV12-3 or TRBV12-4 combines with J gene TRBJ2-1; the match to TRBD2 covers 9 bases. The CDR3 extends over 16 amino acids. V lost 5 bases, J lost 2 bases, and 7 bases stayed unmatched.

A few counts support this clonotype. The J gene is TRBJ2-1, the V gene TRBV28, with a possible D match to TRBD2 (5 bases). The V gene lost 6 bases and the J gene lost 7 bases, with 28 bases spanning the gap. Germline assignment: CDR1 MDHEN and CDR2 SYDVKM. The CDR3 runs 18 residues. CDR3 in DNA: TGTGCCAGCAGCTCTTCTAGGACTTCATTGGGGTTCAGTAATGAGCAGTTCTTC. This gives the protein CASSSSRTSLGFSNEQFF.

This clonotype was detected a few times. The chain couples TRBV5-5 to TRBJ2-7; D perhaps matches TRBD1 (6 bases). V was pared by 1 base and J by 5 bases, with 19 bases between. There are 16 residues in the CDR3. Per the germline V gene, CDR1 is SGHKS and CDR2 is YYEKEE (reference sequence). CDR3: CASSLRAAGVYHEQYF. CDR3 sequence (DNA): TGTGCCAGCAGCTTGAGGGCGGCAGGGGTATACCACGAGCAGTACTTC.